These 14 T cell receptor beta chains share one sample of origin, sequenced in a study of shared clonotypes between healthy human individuals. Assay: immunoSEQ multiplex PCR; the TCRdb copy retains only in-frame clones and omits some. The sample contains some 630,000 clones, around 96% of which appear only once. Naive CD8 cells were CD45RO-negative, positively selected for CCR7, excluding terminally differentiated effector memory CD45RA+ cells. The sequenced sample consisted of naive CD8+ T cells sorted from blood. The receptors shown here come from a woman in her 30s in good health.

The chain has TRBV5-1 and TRBJ2-7; D is perhaps TRBD1 (5 bases). Germline V gene lookup returns CDR1 SGHRS and CDR2 YFSETQ. The CDR3 length is 16 residues. Trimming stripped 0 bases from V and 1 base from J, with 14 bases between. The CDR3 sequence is CASSLDDSGLSYEQYF. CDR3 DNA sequence: TGCGCCAGCAGCTTGGACGACAGTGGATTGTCCTACGAGCAGTACTTC.

V is TRBV13 and J is TRBJ2-3; TRBD2 matches at 8 bases. The V segment lost 5 bases and the J segment 5 bases; nucleotides outside the gene matches: 9. Germline CDR1 PRHDT, CDR2 FYEKMQ (reference sequence). This CDR3 is built from 15 residues. DNA of the CDR3: TGTGCCAGCAGCCCCAAAGGTAGCGGGATAGATACGCAGTATTTT. It yields the protein CASSPKGSGIDTQYF.

V usage is TRBV27 and J usage is TRBJ2-7; D perhaps matches TRBD2 (6 bases). V was clipped by 6 bases and J by 0 bases, with 9 bases between them. In germline, CDR1 is MNHEY, CDR2 SMNVEV (reference sequence). The CDR3 totals 13 residues. The CDR3 protein is CASRRDVSYEQYF. The CDR3 coding sequence is TGTGCCAGCAGGCGGGACGTCTCCTACGAGCAGTACTTC.

V and J are TRBV20-1 and TRBJ2-1; D gene unclear. V was shortened by 5 bases and J by 7 bases, with 9 bases between the two germline ends. CDR1 and CDR2 from the germline V gene are DFQATT and SNEGSKA (reference sequence). This CDR3 is 11 amino acids long. CDR3 amino acids: CSAPIGNEQFF. DNA for the CDR3: TGCAGTGCTCCAATCGGTAATGAGCAGTTCTTC.

V usage is TRBV27 and J usage is TRBJ2-1; 13 bases are shared with TRBD2. There are 17 residues in the CDR3. The germline gives CDR1 MNHEY, CDR2 SMNVEV (reference sequence). The J segment lost 8 bases and the V segment lost 2 bases, leaving 9 bases of the junction unmatched. CDR3 nucleotide sequence: TGTGCCAGCAGTTTACGTGGACTAGCGGGAGTCATCTATGAGCAGTTCTTC. Protein: CASSLRGLAGVIYEQFF.

V gene TRBV6-5 combines with J gene TRBJ1-5; D is ambiguous. This CDR3 comprises 15 residues. The ends were cut back, 0 bases at V and 0 bases at J, with 6 bases in the middle. Per germline, CDR1 MNHEY and CDR2 SVGAGI. The CDR3: CASSYSSSSNQPQHF. CDR3 in DNA: TGTGCCAGCAGTTACTCAAGTAGTAGCAATCAGCCCCAGCATTTT.

This chain uses TRBV19 with TRBJ2-7; perhaps TRBD1 as D (6 bases). The V end lost 8 bases, the J end lost 5 bases, and 13 bases lay between the germline ends. The CDR3 has 12 residues. Germline V gene sequence: CDR1 LNHDA, CDR2 SQIVND (reference sequence). As DNA, the CDR3 is TGTGCCAGTGGGTGGGGGCTTGACGAGCAGTACTTC. Translation gives CASGWGLDEQYF.

The rearrangement links TRBV28 to TRBJ2-5, with D hard to call. Germline CDR1 MDHEN, CDR2 SYDVKM. With 3 bases removed from V and 5 bases from J, the gap between germline ends came to 13 bases. This CDR3 has 14 residues. CDR3 in amino acids: CASSLRRARETQYF. In DNA form, the CDR3 reads TGTGCCAGCAGTTTGAGAAGGGCTCGGGAGACCCAGTACTTC.

The genes are TRBV14 and TRBJ2-3; no reliable D call. With 4 bases removed from V and 3 bases from J, the gap between germline ends came to 8 bases. Germline V gene data show CDR1 as SGHDN and CDR2 as FVKESK. The CDR3 is 13 residues long. CDR3 coding DNA: TGTGCCAGCAGCCTAGACTTTACAGATACGCAGTATTTT. This sequence encodes CASSLDFTDTQYF.

V is TRBV28 and J is TRBJ1-2; 7 bases are shared with TRBD1. Trimming at V came to 6 bases and at J to 3 bases, leaving 10 bases not matched to a gene. The CDR3 loop spans 15 amino acids. Germline CDR1 MDHEN, CDR2 SYDVKM. The DNA for the CDR3 is TGTGCCAGCAGCTTTGGCTCCGGGACAGACTATGGCTACACCTTC. The encoded protein is CASSFGSGTDYGYTF.

The chain couples TRBV21-1 to TRBJ2-1; the tabulated D call, TRBD2, remains unverified against the DNA. TRBV21-1 is annotated as a pseudogene. CDR3 length: 16 amino acids. Written as DNA, the CDR3 is TGTGCCAGCGCCACCTCTAGCGGGTATCTACACAATGAGCAGTTCTTC. It translates to CASATSSGYLHNEQFF.

The genes are TRBV11-2 and TRBJ1-1; no clear D gene. Germline V gene sequence: CDR1 SGHAT, CDR2 FQNNGV. Trimming stripped 3 bases from V and 7 bases from J, with 12 bases between. The CDR3 spans 13 residues. CDR3 in DNA: TGTGCCAGCAGCTTCGGCCGGCGTCGTGAAGCTTTCTTT. It is translated as CASSFGRRREAFF.

The chain employs TRBV2 and TRBJ2-7, with TRBD2 matching 12 bases. V was clipped by 7 bases and J by 1 base; unmatched bases: 5. This CDR3 region has 15 residues. Germline loops: CDR1 SNHLY, CDR2 FYNNEI. The CDR3 nucleotides are TGTGCCAGCAAGACTAGCGGGAGTCCTTCCTACGAGCAGTACTTC. This gives the protein CASKTSGSPSYEQYF.

This clone was detected once. J is TRBJ2-1 and V is TRBV9; D possibly corresponds to TRBD2 (5 bases). CDR3 size: 15 residues. V shed 2 bases and J shed 0 bases, with 9 bases lying between them. CDR1 is SGDLS and CDR2 is YYNGEE in the germline V gene. The CDR3 here is CASSVGRASYNEQFF. For the CDR3, the DNA is TGTGCCAGCAGCGTTGGGCGGGCCTCCTACAATGAGCAGTTCTTC.